Included here is one T cell receptor beta chain sequence, with context. Assay: immunoSEQ multiplex PCR; the TCRdb copy retains only in-frame clones and omits some. The table has about 49,000 clones, more than 75% seen once; the top ten hold roughly a quarter. Losses at the gene ends were 2 bases for V and 2 bases for J; bases not matched to a gene: 3. The CDR3 has 15 amino acids. Germline lookup yields CDR1 MDHEN and CDR2 SYDVKM. The entry originates in a study of radiotherapy plus CTLA-4 blockade in lung cancer. Study-level information: Objective responses were observed in approximately 20% of patients, and disease control was achieved by 30% to 40%.

The source is a human donor with non-small cell lung cancer whose response to radiotherapy plus ipilimumab could not be evaluated. The rearrangement links TRBV28 to TRBJ1-1; 9 bases fit TRBD1. Sequencing used peripheral blood, obtained from a patient treated with radiotherapy plus ipilimumab. The CDR3 spells CASSLGTGYNTEAFF. The DNA of the CDR3 is TGTGCCAGCAGTTTAGGGACAGGGTATAACACTGAAGCTTTCTTT.